The entry below describes one T cell receptor beta chain. Its antigen is not identified. Profiled with immunoSEQ multiplex PCR; TCRdb holds only in-frame clones, not every one. The sample has under 60,000 clones; less than 85% are singletons. These data originate in a study of a mutant IDH1 vaccine in newly diagnosed glioma. Looking at the study overall: Weeks 35 and 47 hosted visits V12 and V13, respectively.

Described time point: week 47, end of study. Vaccine doses each comprised 300 ug of mutant IDH1 20-mer peptide, with topical imiquimod. Donors had new IDH1-mutant astrocytomas of WHO grade 3 or 4 (ATRX-lost). CDR1 and CDR2 from the germline V gene are LNHNV and YYDKDF (reference sequence). The germline V and J ends were trimmed by 8 bases and 2 bases, with 14 bases remaining between them. The CDR3 is 14 amino acids. Study results and limitations: Most patients, 90% to 95%, showed vaccine-induced immune responses.

The receptor was isolated from a woman between 40 and 55 years old with glioma. Some clones in this sample may be carry-over from other donors' samples. The rearrangement joins TRBV15 to TRBJ2-3; D perhaps matches TRBD2 (6 bases). Sequenced here: PBMCs, sampled from a glioma patient whose treatment included an IDH1 peptide vaccine. This CDR3 is CATRRDSHTDTQYF. The CDR3 coding sequence is TGTGCCACCCGCCGGGACTCCCACACAGATACGCAGTATTTT.